This entry lists 19 T cell receptor beta chains sequenced from one sample in a study of T cell repertoires in cytomegalovirus infection. MiXCR was run by TCRdb on the reads, yielding one entry per CDR3 protein. The table shows 200,000 to 300,000 distinct CDR3 sequences, with roughly 15% occurring only once. The sequenced material came from PBMCs. The receptors shown here come from a human donor in good health (CMV status not recorded). Some clones in this sample may be carry-over from other donors' samples.

The chain carries TRBV5-1 and TRBJ1-4, with 9 bases fitting TRBD1. Germline CDR1 and CDR2: SGHRS and YFSETQ. This CDR3 comprises 14 residues. Trimming removed 7 bases from V and 7 bases from J; junction bases left unmatched: 8. The CDR3 DNA is TGCGCCAGCGCCGAACAGGGGGCTGGTGAAAAACTGTTTTTT. This encodes CASAEQGAGEKLFF.

The genes are TRBV12-3 or TRBV12-4 and TRBJ1-2, with D perhaps matching TRBD1 (6 bases). The CDR3 extends over 15 amino acids. V was shortened by 7 bases and J by 5 bases, with 20 bases between the two germline ends. CDR3 sequence (DNA): TGTGCCAGCACCTTAAGCGGGACAAGGAAATATGGCTACACCTTC. Amino acids: CASTLSGTRKYGYTF.

This clonotype was observed many times. The chain joins TRBV20-1 to TRBJ1-4, with 7 nucleotides matching TRBD1. Germline CDR1 reads DFQATT; CDR2 reads SNEGSKA (reference sequence). This CDR3 is built from 17 residues. The ends lost 6 bases at V and 8 bases at J; junction bases unmatched: 21. The CDR3 coding sequence is TGCAGTGCAGATTCCGGGACAGTCTCTCCTATGGGGGAAAAACTGTTTTTT. Its translation is CSADSGTVSPMGEKLFF.

This clonotype has only a few counts. The rearrangement uses TRBV20-1 and TRBJ2-7, with 10 bases identical to TRBD2. CDR3 size: 18 residues. Per germline, CDR1 DFQATT and CDR2 SNEGSKA (reference sequence). V shed 6 bases and J 4 bases; nucleotides not matched to a gene: 21. The CDR3 is CSAPRASGSSPSWYEQYF. CDR3 bases: TGCAGTGCCCCCAGGGCTAGCGGGAGTTCACCGTCTTGGTACGAGCAGTACTTC.

This clonotype was detected only a few times. For the CDR3, the DNA is TGTGCCACCGGGATGCTCCCGAACACTGAAGCTTTCTTT. This gives the protein CATGMLPNTEAFF. This chain uses TRBV6-5 with TRBJ1-1; D unresolved. The CDR3 runs 13 residues. V was shortened by 10 bases and J by 1 base, with 13 bases between the two germline ends. CDR1 and CDR2 (germline): MNHEY, SVGAGI.

The J gene is TRBJ1-1, the V gene TRBV20-1, with D maybe TRBD1 (5 bases). V was shortened by 3 bases and J by 3 bases, with 14 bases between the two germline ends. This CDR3 is 14 amino acids long. Germline loops: CDR1 DFQATT, CDR2 SNEGSKA (reference sequence). The CDR3 here is CSARGGDLYTEAFF. The CDR3 DNA reads as TGCAGTGCTAGGGGGGGGGACTTATACACTGAAGCTTTCTTT.

The chain joins TRBV3-1 to TRBJ2-1; TRBD1 or TRBD2 may be the D gene (5 bases each). CDR3 length: 15 residues. V was shortened by 8 bases and J by 2 bases, with 16 bases between the two germline ends. Germline-derived CDR1 and CDR2 are LGHDT and YNNKEL (reference sequence). CDR3 nucleotides: TGTGCCAGCTGCGGTGGGACGGGGACCTACAATGAGCAGTTCTTC. This translates into CASCGGTGTYNEQFF.

This clonotype was recorded at least ten times. The V gene is TRBV7-2, the J gene TRBJ2-7; 9 nucleotides match TRBD1. Losses at the gene ends were 0 bases for V and 7 bases for J; bases not matched to a gene: 4. Germline CDR1 SGHTA, CDR2 FQGNSA. This CDR3 spans 14 amino acids. The DNA of the CDR3 is TGTGCCAGCAGCTTAGCGGGGACAGGGCAAGAGCAGTACTTC. This gives the protein CASSLAGTGQEQYF.

The chain uses TRBV29-1 and TRBJ1-1, with D possibly matching TRBD1 (6 bases). Germline assignment: CDR1 SQVTM and CDR2 ANQGSEA. The CDR3 consists of 15 residues. V lost 5 bases and J 0 bases, leaving 16 bases between the germline ends. CDR3 DNA: TGCAGCGTTTGCCCAACAGGGATCGTGAACACTGAAGCTTTCTTT. It codes for CSVCPTGIVNTEAFF.

This chain links TRBV4-2 with TRBJ1-2, with 8 bases matching TRBD1. With 3 bases clipped from V and 4 bases from J, the junction kept 7 bases outside the gene matches. The CDR3 is made up of 15 amino acids. Germline V gene data show CDR1 as LGHNA and CDR2 as YNFKEQ. The CDR3 bases are TGTGCCAGCAGCCAGGTCGGACAGGGCCCCTATGGCTACACCTTC. Its protein is CASSQVGQGPYGYTF.

This clonotype was seen only a few times. The V call is TRBV6-6, the J call TRBJ2-3, with 8 bases matching TRBD2. V shed 10 bases and J 4 bases; nucleotides not matched to a gene: 4. Per the germline V gene, CDR1 is MNHNY and CDR2 is SVGAGI (reference sequence). CDR3 length: 12 amino acids. The CDR3 nucleotides are TGTGCCACCGGGGGGGGCGCAGATACGCAGTATTTT. It specifies CATGGGADTQYF.

This clonotype was counted between two and nine times. This chain connects TRBV6-1 to TRBJ2-1; D possibly matches TRBD1 or TRBD2 (6 bases each). V was trimmed by 5 bases and J by 6 bases, leaving 14 bases between them. The CDR3 sequence is 14 residues long. CDR1 MNHNS and CDR2 SASEGT come from the germline V gene. The CDR3, as DNA: TGTGCCAGCAGTTATGGGGGGCTTCTCAATGAGCAGTTCTTC. Translation gives CASSYGGLLNEQFF.

This clonotype was counted only a few times. The CDR3 here is CAAADHSNQPQHF. In DNA form, the CDR3 reads TGTGCCGCGGCGGACCATAGCAATCAGCCCCAGCATTTT. The rearrangement links TRBV19 to TRBJ1-5, with D uncertain. Germline V CDR1 and CDR2: LNHDA, SQIVND (reference sequence). CDR3 length: 13 residues. Trimming cost V 11 bases and J 0 bases, with 11 bases left between them. Variable domain in full (rest from reference TRBV19 and TRBJ1-5): DGGITQSPKYLFRKEGQNVTLSCEQNLNHDAMYWYRQDPGQGLRLIYYSQIVNDFQKGDIAEGYSVSREKKESFPLTVTSAQKNPTAFYLCAAADHSNQPQHFGDGTRLSIL.

This clonotype has a count of ten or more. This chain uses TRBV7-2 with TRBJ1-2; a possible D gene is TRBD1 (5 bases). The length of the CDR3 is 13 residues. Trimming left V 3 bases short and J 6 bases short, with 11 bases between. In germline, CDR1 is SGHTA, CDR2 FQGNSA. CDR3 residues: CASSFRDLNGYTF. In DNA, the CDR3 is TGTGCCAGCAGCTTCCGGGACTTAAATGGCTACACCTTC.

This clonotype was counted only a few times. V and J are TRBV20-1 and TRBJ1-3; D is undetermined. The CDR3 extends over 14 amino acids. The V gene lost 1 base and the J gene lost 0 bases, with 7 bases spanning the gap. Looked up from germline, CDR1 is DFQATT and CDR2 is SNEGSKA (reference sequence). Written as DNA, the CDR3 is TGCAGTGCTAGAGGAGGCGGCTCTGGAAACACCATATATTTT. It is translated as CSARGGGSGNTIYF.

This clonotype was seen repeatedly, ten times or more. At one boundary the junction diverges from the germline segment, which might be a read error. The chain recombines TRBV7-2 with TRBJ2-1; 11 nucleotides align to TRBD2. Germline loops: CDR1 SGHTA, CDR2 FQGNSA. This CDR3 has 15 amino acids. CDR3 protein: CASSQTSGSYHEQFF. The CDR3 DNA reads as TGTGCCAGCAGCCAAACTAGCGGGAGCTACCATGAGCAGTTCTTC.

This clonotype was seen a handful of times. The genes are TRBV7-4 and TRBJ2-7; tentative D call: TRBD2 (5 bases). The CDR3 extends over 14 amino acids. With 4 bases removed from V and 6 bases from J, the gap between germline ends came to 16 bases. Germline CDR1 and CDR2: SGHVT and SQSDAQ. The CDR3, as DNA: TGTGCCAGCAGCTCCCTCACGACTATCGCCGAGCAGTACTTC. The encoded protein is CASSSLTTIAEQYF.

This clonotype was observed a few times. The chain is built from TRBV3-1 and TRBJ1-3, with D tentatively TRBD1 (5 bases). This CDR3 is built from 16 residues. CDR1 and CDR2 (germline): LGHDT, YNNKEL (reference sequence). V lost 4 bases, J lost 3 bases, and 16 bases lay in between. The CDR3 is CASSLLPGTSGNTIYF. The CDR3 nucleotides read TGTGCCAGCAGCCTTCTGCCCGGGACTAGTGGAAACACCATATATTTT.

The chain is built from TRBV6-2 or TRBV6-3 and TRBJ2-3; maybe TRBD2 (5 bases). The CDR3 has 14 residues. Germline values: CDR1 MNHEY, CDR2 SVGEGT. With 2 bases removed from V and 3 bases from J, the gap between germline ends came to 9 bases. The DNA for the CDR3 is TGTGCCAGCAGTTACGAGGGAGTGACAGATACGCAGTATTTT. Its protein is CASSYEGVTDTQYF.